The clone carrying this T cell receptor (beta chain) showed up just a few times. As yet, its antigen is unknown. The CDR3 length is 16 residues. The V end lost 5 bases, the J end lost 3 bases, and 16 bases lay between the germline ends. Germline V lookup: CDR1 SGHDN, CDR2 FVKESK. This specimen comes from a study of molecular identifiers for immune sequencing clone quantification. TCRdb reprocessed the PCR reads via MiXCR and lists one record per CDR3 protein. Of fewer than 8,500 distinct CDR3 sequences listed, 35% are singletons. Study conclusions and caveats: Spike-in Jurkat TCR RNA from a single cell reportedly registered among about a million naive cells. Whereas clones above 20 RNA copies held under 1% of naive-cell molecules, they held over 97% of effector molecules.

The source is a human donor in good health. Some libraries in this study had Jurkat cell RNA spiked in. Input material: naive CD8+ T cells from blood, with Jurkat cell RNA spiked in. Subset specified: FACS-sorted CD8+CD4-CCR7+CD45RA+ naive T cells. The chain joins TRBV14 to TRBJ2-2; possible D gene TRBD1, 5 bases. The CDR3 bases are TGTGCCAGCAGCTATACCAGGGCAAGTTACACCGGGGAGCTGTTTTTT. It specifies CASSYTRASYTGELFF.